This TCR beta chain stems from a study of shared clonotypes between healthy human individuals. Turning to the study itself: Three plates were used per donor for CD4 naive, three for CD4 memory, two for CD8 naive and one for CD8 memory. General study points: Non-shared clonotypes had lower generation probabilities than those shared by all four donors.

Germline V gene lookup returns CDR1 MNHNS and CDR2 SASEGT. Trimming cost V 9 bases and J 0 bases, with 6 bases left between them. This CDR3 contains 11 residues. An assay was performed, and its level was deep. The repertoire was sequenced with immunoSEQ multiplex PCR; TCRdb's copy has only in-frame clones and lacks some. The sample holds around 2,000,000 clones, about 94% seen once. The sample holds one count of this clone. As yet, its antigen is unknown. CD45RO-negative, CCR7-positively selected cells formed the naive CD8 fraction, excluding terminally differentiated effector memory CD45RA+ cells. The chain joins TRBV6-1 to TRBJ2-7, with D uncertain. The receptor was isolated from a man aged 18 to 30 in good health. Sequencing was carried out using naive CD8+ T cells sorted from blood. The CDR3 here is CASTVSYEQYF. Written as DNA, the CDR3 is TGTGCCAGTACCGTCTCCTACGAGCAGTACTTC.